This T cell receptor (beta chain) derives from a study of T-cell reconstitution after alpha-beta-depleted transplantation in children. Molecular barcoding with unique molecular identifiers was used for the TCRbeta library. TCRdb re-called the PCR reads with MiXCR, one entry per CDR3 protein. The sample holds fewer than 90,000 distinct CDR3 sequences, more than 5.5% seen once. The sample holds many counts of this clonotype. Trimming removed 3 bases at V and 1 base at J, with 9 bases between. Germline V gene data show CDR1 as WSHSY and CDR2 as SAAADI. The CDR3 spans 14 residues. This sequence originates from a human donor who donated a stem cell graft to a child with acute lymphoblastic leukemia. The chain carries TRBV10-2 and TRBJ1-2, with D unresolved. The specimen comprised PBMCs from the stem cell graft donor, sampled from the stem cell graft. The CDR3 loop is CASSDQALNYGYTF. The CDR3 coding sequence is TGCGCCAGCAGTGATCAAGCACTTAACTATGGCTACACCTTC.